Presented here are 15 T cell receptor beta chains from one specimen sequenced in a study of somatic mutations in cytotoxic T cells in rheumatoid arthritis. Assay used: immunoSEQ multiplex PCR; TCRdb lists only in-frame clones, some missing. Of about 10,000 clones in the sample, around four fifths were seen once. Input material: CD8+ T cells sorted from blood. The receptors originated from a man aged 45-65 years in good health.

The V gene is TRBV2, the J gene TRBJ2-3, with 12 bases fitting TRBD2. The J segment lost 4 bases and the V segment lost 8 bases, leaving 16 bases of the junction unmatched. Germline V gives CDR1 SNHLY, CDR2 FYNNEI. The CDR3 is made up of 18 amino acids. The DNA of the CDR3 is TGTGCCAGCTTCCTTCGGTCTAGCGGGGGGGCCGTCGCAGATACGCAGTATTTT. Its protein is CASFLRSSGGAVADTQYF.

The chain has TRBV9 and TRBJ2-1; 7 bases fit TRBD1. The CDR3 is made up of 17 amino acids. Germline CDR1 is SGDLS and CDR2 is YYNGEE. The V and J ends lost 5 bases and 0 bases, in that order; junction bases with no gene match: 11. CDR3 in DNA: TGTGCCAGCAGTGAGAAGAAAGGGACAGTCTCCTACAATGAGCAGTTCTTC. Translated, it gives CASSEKKGTVSYNEQFF.

The chain couples TRBV7-9 to TRBJ2-1; no definite D call. V shed 0 bases and J shed 8 bases, with 2 bases lying between them. The CDR3 covers 11 residues. Looked up from germline, CDR1 is SEHNR and CDR2 is FQNEAQ (reference sequence). The CDR3 sequence: CASSLAYEQFF. CDR3 DNA: TGTGCCAGCAGCTTAGCCTATGAGCAGTTCTTC.

The V and J genes are TRBV13 and TRBJ2-3; D is perhaps TRBD2 (5 bases). The CDR3 is 16 amino acids. The V gene lost 4 bases and the J gene lost 1 base, with 15 bases spanning the gap. In germline, CDR1 is PRHDT, CDR2 FYEKMQ (reference sequence). CDR3 amino acids: CASSSPGGLGTDTQYF. In nucleotides, the CDR3 is TGTGCCAGCAGCTCCCCCGGAGGTCTGGGCACAGATACGCAGTATTTT. Looking up the rest from reference TRBV13 and TRBJ2-3 gives the full variable domain: AAGVIQSPRHLIKEKRETATLKCYPIPRHDTVYWYQQGPGQDPQFLISFYEKMQSDKGSIPDRFSAQQFSDYHSELNMSSLELGDSALYFCASSSPGGLGTDTQYFGPGTRLTVL.

The chain combines TRBV27 with TRBJ2-7; 7 bases are shared with TRBD2. Germline CDR1 is MNHEY and CDR2 is SMNVEV (reference sequence). CDR3 length equals 14 residues. Trimming cost V 2 bases and J 4 bases; bases outside gene matches: 5. The DNA of the CDR3 is TGTGCCAGCAGTTTACTCGGGGGAGGGTACGAGCAGTACTTC. It encodes CASSLLGGGYEQYF.

The sample holds a few counts of this clone. This chain connects TRBV30 to TRBJ1-1; D possibly corresponds to TRBD1 (5 bases). The germline V and J ends were trimmed by 0 bases and 10 bases, with 15 bases remaining between them. The CDR3 contains 13 residues. Germline lookup yields CDR1 GTSNPN and CDR2 SVGIG (reference sequence). The chain's CDR3 is CAWSVAGPERAFF. For the CDR3, the DNA is TGTGCCTGGAGTGTTGCAGGGCCGGAGAGAGCTTTCTTT.

The chain links TRBV27 to TRBJ2-2; 9 nucleotides match TRBD1. With V trimmed by 5 bases and J by 4 bases, 5 bases remained unmatched. Germline CDR1 MNHEY, CDR2 SMNVEV (reference sequence). The CDR3 runs to 15 residues. The CDR3: CASSLRDRATGELFF. CDR3 sequence (DNA): TGTGCCAGCAGTCTCCGGGACAGGGCCACCGGGGAGCTGTTTTTT.

As concerns this clone: Other DNA sequences in this specimen translate into the identical CDR3. The chain recombines TRBV9 with TRBJ2-1; possibly TRBD2 for D (6 bases). CDR3 length: 15 residues. Germline values: CDR1 SGDLS, CDR2 YYNGEE. Deletions cut 0 bases from V and 0 bases from J, with 7 bases between. The CDR3 region is CASSVAGDSYNEQFF. CDR3 sequence (DNA): TGTGCCAGCAGCGTAGCGGGGGACTCCTACAATGAGCAGTTCTTC.

The chain links TRBV5-6 to TRBJ2-1; perhaps TRBD1 as D (5 bases). V was cut by 5 bases and J by 0 bases, with 9 bases left in between. The CDR3 extends over 14 amino acids. Germline values: CDR1 SGHDT, CDR2 YYEEEE. CDR3 sequence (DNA): TGTGCCAGCAGTCCAGGGATCTCCTACAATGAGCAGTTCTTC. Residues: CASSPGISYNEQFF.

This clone came up once. CDR3 coding DNA: TGTGCCAGCAGCCCTTCCGGACAGGGCGAGACCCAGTACTTC. This sequence encodes CASSPSGQGETQYF. The chain links TRBV13 to TRBJ2-5, with 8 bases identical to TRBD1. With V trimmed by 5 bases and J by 5 bases, 7 bases remained unmatched. The CDR3 contains 14 residues. Per germline, CDR1 PRHDT and CDR2 FYEKMQ (reference sequence).

The V gene is TRBV7-9, the J gene TRBJ1-4, with D possibly matching TRBD1 (5 bases). V was cut by 5 bases and J by 6 bases, with 13 bases left in between. CDR3 length: 14 amino acids. Germline CDR1 and CDR2: SEHNR and FQNEAQ (reference sequence). The CDR3 DNA reads as TGTGCCAGCAGCGGGACTGGAGGGGATGAAAAACTGTTTTTT. Translation gives CASSGTGGDEKLFF.

This clone came up a few times. V and J are TRBV5-1 and TRBJ2-1, with 13 bases that match TRBD2. Germline V gene sequence: CDR1 SGHRS, CDR2 YFSETQ. Trimming removed 4 bases from V and 6 bases from J; junction bases left unmatched: 10. The CDR3 runs to 17 residues. CDR3: CASSLDPGTSGINEQFF. In DNA, the CDR3 is TGCGCCAGCAGCCTCGACCCTGGGACTAGCGGGATCAATGAGCAGTTCTTC.

V gene TRBV7-9 combines with J gene TRBJ2-3; possible D gene TRBD2, 5 bases. This CDR3 spans 12 amino acids. The V gene's germline CDR1 is SEHNR and CDR2 FQNEAQ (reference sequence). V was cut by 6 bases and J by 7 bases, with 11 bases left in between. The CDR3 DNA follows: TGTGCCAGCAGGGGAGCAGGCAATACGCAGTATTTT. It specifies CASRGAGNTQYF.

The chain employs TRBV7-9 and TRBJ2-5; possibly TRBD1 for D (5 bases). The length of the CDR3 is 11 residues. Germline CDR1 SEHNR, CDR2 FQNEAQ (reference sequence). V shed 5 bases and J shed 5 bases, with 6 bases lying between them. The CDR3 nucleotides read TGTGCCAGCAGCCCAGGGGAGACCCAGTACTTC. This codes for CASSPGETQYF.

The chain recombines TRBV27 with TRBJ1-2; a possible D gene is TRBD1 (6 bases). CDR1 and CDR2 (germline): MNHEY, SMNVEV (reference sequence). The CDR3 length is 13 residues. The ends were cut back, 6 bases at V and 8 bases at J, with 16 bases in the middle. The CDR3, as DNA: TGTGCCAGCAGCCAAGGGGGGGGGCTCGGCTACACCTTC. Encoded protein: CASSQGGGLGYTF.